The next 13 T cell receptor beta chains were all read from a single sample in a study of cytomegalovirus exposure and HLA in healthy donors. Here immunoSEQ multiplex PCR was the method, and the copy in TCRdb shows in-frame clones only, minus some. Found here are approximately 260,000 clones, around 85% of them singletons; the top ten hold approximately 1%. The sequencing input was PBMCs. These receptors were collected from a woman under 30 in good health and CMV-seronegative.

The chain recombines TRBV5-1 with TRBJ1-1; D may be TRBD1 (5 bases). V lost 0 bases to trimming and J lost 4 bases, with 19 bases between them. The V gene's germline CDR1 is SGHRS and CDR2 YFSETQ. This CDR3 is 17 amino acids long. CDR3 in amino acids: CASSLGLTRDQGTEAFF. The CDR3 DNA follows: TGCGCCAGCAGCTTGGGGCTTACCAGGGATCAGGGCACTGAAGCTTTCTTT. Drawing the rest from reference TRBV5-1 and TRBJ1-1, the complete variable domain is KAGVTQTPRYLIKTRGQQVTLSCSPISGHRSVSWYQQTPGQGLQFLFEYFSETQRNKGNFPGRFSGRQFSNSRSEMNVSTLELGDSALYLCASSLGLTRDQGTEAFFGQGTRLTVV.

The chain carries TRBV4-2 and TRBJ1-2; 9 nucleotides align to TRBD1. Per the germline V gene, CDR1 is LGHNA and CDR2 is YNFKEQ. V was pared by 0 bases and J by 3 bases, with 5 bases of the junction left unmatched. This CDR3 is built from 16 residues. The CDR3 nucleotides are TGTGCCAGCAGCCAAGATCGGGACAGGGAGTACTATGGCTACACCTTC. It translates to CASSQDRDREYYGYTF.

V gene TRBV9 combines with J gene TRBJ2-2, with 8 nucleotides matching TRBD2. This CDR3 contains 14 residues. The V gene's germline CDR1 is SGDLS and CDR2 YYNGEE. Trimming at V came to 3 bases and at J to 5 bases, leaving 3 bases not matched to a gene. This CDR3 is CASSGTSITGELFF. CDR3 bases: TGTGCCAGCAGCGGGACTAGCATAACCGGGGAGCTGTTTTTT.

This clone rates as medium-sized. V is TRBV18 and J is TRBJ1-5, with D tentatively TRBD1 (5 bases). Germline V gene lookup returns CDR1 KGHSH and CDR2 LQKENI. V was pared by 0 bases and J by 7 bases, with 19 bases between. The CDR3 consists of 17 residues. The DNA of the CDR3 is TGTGCCAGCTCACCACCCCCGTACGGGGGACGTAGACAGCCCCAGCATTTT. It specifies CASSPPPYGGRRQPQHF.

The rearrangement joins TRBV27 to TRBJ2-2; D is ambiguous. CDR1 is MNHEY and CDR2 is SMNVEV in the germline V gene (reference sequence). The CDR3 sequence is 14 residues long. V lost 1 base, J lost 5 bases, and 8 bases lay in between. In nucleotides, the CDR3 is TGTGCCAGCAGTTTATTCCCCAGGACCGGGGAGCTGTTTTTT. Its protein is CASSLFPRTGELFF.

The chain employs TRBV6-6 and TRBJ2-7; 11 bases map to TRBD2. The CDR3 consists of 15 residues. The junction had 4 bases not matched to a gene; V was cut back by 2 bases and J by 4 bases. Germline V gene sequence: CDR1 MNHNY, CDR2 SVGAGI (reference sequence). DNA of the CDR3: TGTGCCAGCAGTTACACGTCTAGCGGGAGGTACGAGCAGTACTTC. Translated, it gives CASSYTSSGRYEQYF.

The chain links TRBV6-1 to TRBJ1-6; D may be TRBD1 (6 bases). The V gene's germline CDR1 is MNHNS and CDR2 SASEGT. The CDR3 runs 16 residues. The V and J ends lost 4 bases and 10 bases respectively, with 20 bases between them. The CDR3: CASSGQGIWDNSPLHF. The CDR3 DNA reads TGTGCCAGCAGTGGTCAGGGAATTTGGGACAACTCACCCCTCCACTTT.

The CDR3 protein is CASSVFSAGNTIYF. Written as DNA, the CDR3 is TGTGCCAGCAGCGTATTCTCGGCTGGAAACACCATATATTTT. J is TRBJ1-3 and V is TRBV9; D is undetermined. V was trimmed by 1 base and J by 2 bases, leaving 7 bases between them. The germline V gene encodes CDR1 SGDLS and CDR2 YYNGEE. This CDR3 is 14 amino acids long.

This clone was recorded at least ten times. V is TRBV5-1 and J is TRBJ2-7, with a tentative D call TRBD1 (6 bases). From germline, CDR1 is SGHRS and CDR2 YFSETQ. Trimming removed 0 bases at V and 2 bases at J, with 18 bases between. CDR3 length equals 17 residues. For the CDR3, the DNA is TGCGCCAGCAGCTTGGGATTCTCGAGGGGGAATCCCTACGAGCAGTACTTC. It translates to CASSLGFSRGNPYEQYF.

The V gene is TRBV4-1, the J gene TRBJ2-3; the match to TRBD2 covers 11 bases. With 3 bases clipped from V and 1 base from J, the junction kept 6 bases outside the gene matches. The germline gives CDR1 MGHRA, CDR2 YSYEKL. This CDR3 contains 17 residues. The CDR3 loop is CASSHLAGGPGTDTQYF. CDR3 in DNA: TGCGCCAGCAGCCACCTAGCGGGAGGTCCTGGCACAGATACGCAGTATTTT.

The J gene is TRBJ2-5, the V gene TRBV9; TRBD2 might be the D (5 bases). V shed 1 base and J shed 5 bases, with 12 bases lying between them. CDR1 and CDR2 from the germline V gene are SGDLS and YYNGEE. The CDR3 covers 14 residues. CDR3 DNA: TGTGCCAGCAGCGTACGGGGATCGGAGGAGACCCAGTACTTC. It is translated as CASSVRGSEETQYF.

The chain is built from TRBV6-1 and TRBJ1-2, with 9 bases identical to TRBD1. Germline V gene lookup returns CDR1 MNHNS and CDR2 SASEGT. The CDR3 has 16 amino acids. J gave up 5 bases and V 0 bases, and 7 bases lay outside the gene matches. For the CDR3, the DNA is TGTGCCAGCAGTGAAGCGTGGACAGGGGTAAGGTATGGCTACACCTTC. Translated: CASSEAWTGVRYGYTF.

This clone has a single count. The chain recombines TRBV29-1 with TRBJ2-1; D possibly corresponds to TRBD2 (6 bases). The V end lost 4 bases, the J end lost 5 bases, and 12 bases lay between the germline ends. The CDR3 extends over 13 amino acids. Germline CDR1 is SQVTM and CDR2 is ANQGSEA. The CDR3 nucleotides are TGCAGCGTTGGACTAGACTACAACAATGAGCAGTTCTTC. It specifies CSVGLDYNNEQFF.